The 6 T cell receptor beta chains reported below all come from one sample, sequenced in a study of technical replicates of blood from several donors. Here immunoSEQ multiplex PCR was the method, and the copy in TCRdb shows in-frame clones only, minus some. The data hold around 100,000 clones, with roughly 95% observed a single time. Sample: T cells isolated from PBMCs. Receptors were obtained from a human donor in good health.

This chain uses TRBV28 with TRBJ2-5; D perhaps matches TRBD2 (5 bases). CDR3 length equals 14 residues. The V and J ends lost 0 bases and 4 bases respectively, with 9 bases between them. Germline V gene sequence: CDR1 MDHEN, CDR2 SYDVKM. For the CDR3, the DNA is TGTGCCAGCAGTTTATGGAGAGGGAGAGAGACCCAGTACTTC. Amino acids: CASSLWRGRETQYF.

This sequence joins TRBV6-5 and TRBJ1-5; D unresolved. CDR3 length: 13 residues. The germline gives CDR1 MNHEY, CDR2 SVGAGI. Trimming pared 2 bases from V and 7 bases from J, leaving 9 bases between. The CDR3 bases are TGTGCCAGCAGTTACGAGGGTCGGCAGCCCCAGCATTTT. Protein sequence: CASSYEGRQPQHF.

V is TRBV4-1 and J is TRBJ2-5; 8 bases align to TRBD1. This CDR3 is 14 amino acids long. Germline loops: CDR1 MGHRA, CDR2 YSYEKL. The V segment lost 4 bases and the J segment 2 bases; nucleotides outside the gene matches: 3. The CDR3 DNA reads TGCGCCAGCAGCCCCAGACAGGGGCAAGAGACCCAGTACTTC. It translates to CASSPRQGQETQYF.

This chain connects TRBV15 to TRBJ2-1; TRBD2 matches at 8 bases. CDR1 and CDR2 from the germline V gene are LNHNV and YYDKDF (reference sequence). CDR3 length: 14 amino acids. V gave up 8 bases and J gave up 7 bases; unmatched junction bases: 10. This chain's CDR3 is CATGRVAGPNEQFF. The CDR3 nucleotides are TGTGCCACCGGCCGGGTAGCGGGACCAAATGAGCAGTTCTTC. Supplemented by reference TRBV15 and TRBJ2-1, the full variable domain reads DAMVIQNPRYQVTQFGKPVTLSCSQTLNHNVMYWYQQKSSQAPKLLFHYYDKDFNNEADTPDNFQSRRPNTSFCFLDIRSPGLGDTAMYLCATGRVAGPNEQFFGPGTRLTVL.

The chain uses TRBV7-9 and TRBJ1-4; 7 bases map to TRBD1. V was clipped by 7 bases and J by 4 bases; unmatched bases: 9. The CDR3 loop spans 15 amino acids. From germline, CDR1 is SEHNR and CDR2 FQNEAQ (reference sequence). In DNA form, the CDR3 reads TGTGCCAGCACCCCCGGACAGGACGGTAATGAAAAACTGTTTTTT. This encodes CASTPGQDGNEKLFF.

The V call is TRBV10-3, the J call TRBJ2-7, with 11 bases matching TRBD2. Losses at the gene ends were 2 bases for V and 4 bases for J; bases not matched to a gene: 4. The CDR3 loop spans 15 amino acids. CDR1 and CDR2 (germline): ENHRY, SYGVKD. CDR3 coding DNA: TGTGCCATCAGTGAGGGGACTAGCGGATATTACGAGCAGTACTTC. Protein sequence: CAISEGTSGYYEQYF.